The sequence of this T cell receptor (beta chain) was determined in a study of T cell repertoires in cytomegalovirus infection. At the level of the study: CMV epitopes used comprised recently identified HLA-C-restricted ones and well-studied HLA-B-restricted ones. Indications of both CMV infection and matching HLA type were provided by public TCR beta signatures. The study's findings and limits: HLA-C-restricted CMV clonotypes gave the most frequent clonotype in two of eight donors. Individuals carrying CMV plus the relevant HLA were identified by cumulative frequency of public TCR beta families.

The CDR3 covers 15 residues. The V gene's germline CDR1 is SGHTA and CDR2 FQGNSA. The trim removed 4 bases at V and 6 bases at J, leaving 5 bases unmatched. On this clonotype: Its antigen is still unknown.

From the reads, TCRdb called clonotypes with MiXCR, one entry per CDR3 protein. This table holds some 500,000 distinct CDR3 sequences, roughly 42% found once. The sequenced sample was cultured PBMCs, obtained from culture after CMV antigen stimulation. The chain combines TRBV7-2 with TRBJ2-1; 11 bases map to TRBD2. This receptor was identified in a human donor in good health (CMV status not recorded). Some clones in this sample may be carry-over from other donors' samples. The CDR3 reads CASSSTSGGGNEQFF. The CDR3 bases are TGTGCCAGCAGCTCCACTAGCGGGGGAGGCAATGAGCAGTTCTTC.